These 4 T cell receptor beta chains were sequenced from one sample in a study of prognosis after radiotherapy for stage I lung cancer (dated by TCRdb to about 2021). For sequencing, an Illumina HiSeq 3000 was employed. Two rounds of multiplex PCR on genomic DNA were used to amplify the TCR beta CDR3 region. In the first PCR round, primers specific to each TRBV and TRBJ gene were used, and the primer sequences were filed in Chinese patent CN105087789A. TCRdb's own reprocessing of the public reads used fastp at Q25 and MiXCR and kept productive beta chains. Merged by CDR3 protein, the rows form single entries marked with the most common genes and DNA. Within this sample are fewer than 40,000 distinct CDR3 sequences, with approximately 32% of them counted one time only. Roughly a quarter of the sample rests with the top ten. Sequencing used PBMCs, obtained before or after stereotactic body radiation therapy (not recorded which). The origin of the receptors is a donor aged 50 or older with non-small cell lung cancer.

A note on this clonotype: This likely reflects a read error, since a far larger clone is one base away. The rearrangement uses TRBV6-8 and TRBJ2-5; 8 positions match TRBD2. Germline CDR1 MNHGY, CDR2 SAAAGT. The CDR3 covers 15 residues. CDR3 nucleotide sequence: TGTTCCAGCAGCCGCGATCGAGCGGGGGAGGAGACCCAGTACTTC. This translates into CSSSRDRAGEETQYF.

Ten or more counts support this clonotype. This sequence joins TRBV4-1 and TRBJ2-7; D is uncertain. V was pared by 1 base and J by 3 bases, with 13 bases between. CDR3 size: 15 residues. The germline V gene encodes CDR1 MGHRA and CDR2 YSYEKL. The CDR3 DNA follows: TGCGCCAGCAGCCAAGGGTCTGGGATGGGCTACGAGCAGTACTTC. Its translation: CASSQGSGMGYEQYF.

This clonotype was found many times. The CDR3 here is CASSPKRGTEAFF. The CDR3 DNA reads TGTGCCAGCAGCCCGAAAAGAGGGACTGAAGCTTTCTTT. The J gene is TRBJ1-1, the V gene TRBV7-9; no clear D gene. CDR1 SEHNR and CDR2 FQNEAQ come from the germline V gene (reference sequence). The CDR3 sequence is 13 residues long. The V gene lost 5 bases and the J gene lost 5 bases, with 12 bases spanning the gap. The full variable domain, rest sourced from reference TRBV7-9 and TRBJ1-1, is DTGVSQNPRHKITKRGQNVTFRCDPISEHNRLYWYRQTLGQGPEFLTYFQNEAQLEKSRLLSDRFSAERPKGSFSTLEIQRTEQGDSAMYLCASSPKRGTEAFFGQGTRLTVV.

At least ten counts were recorded for this clonotype. V usage is TRBV5-1 and J usage is TRBJ2-3; the D call may be TRBD1 or TRBD2 (5 bases each). The CDR3 covers 16 residues. The V end lost 1 base, the J end lost 2 bases, and 14 bases lay between the germline ends. Germline V gene sequence: CDR1 SGHRS, CDR2 YFSETQ. The CDR3 loop is CASSLFEGSPTDTQYF. The CDR3 DNA reads TGCGCCAGCAGCTTGTTCGAGGGGTCCCCCACAGATACGCAGTATTTT.